Following are 22 T cell receptor beta chains from one sample sequenced in a study of T cell responses to AZD1222 COVID-19 vaccine. Sequencing used immunoSEQ multiplex PCR; TCRdb keeps in-frame clones, though not all of them. Among about 130,000 clones listed, roughly 88% were seen once. The sequenced sample was peripheral blood, obtained 28 days after the second AZD1222 dose. These receptor sequences come from an adult who received the AZD1222 COVID-19 vaccine.

The chain carries TRBV2 and TRBJ1-1; D may be TRBD1 (6 bases). The CDR3 is 12 amino acids. The germline gives CDR1 SNHLY, CDR2 FYNNEI. V was trimmed by 6 bases and J by 6 bases, leaving 11 bases between them. DNA for the CDR3: TGTGCCAGCAGACAGGGACCCTCTGAAGCTTTCTTT. Translated, it gives CASRQGPSEAFF.

The CDR3 DNA reads as TGTGCCAGCAGCCAGGGCGGAGGGGGGAGCTCCTACGAGCAGTACTTC. It is translated as CASSQGGGGSSYEQYF. This chain links TRBV14 with TRBJ2-7; TRBD1 or TRBD2 may be the D gene (6 bases each). There are 16 residues in the CDR3. CDR1 is SGHDN and CDR2 is FVKESK in the germline V gene. Trimming stripped 3 bases from V and 0 bases from J, with 15 bases between.

The chain couples TRBV30 to TRBJ1-3; 10 bases line up with TRBD1. CDR1 is GTSNPN, CDR2 SVGIG, per germline (reference sequence). J lost 1 base, V lost 4 bases, and 4 bases had no gene match. The CDR3 length is 15 residues. CDR3 in DNA: TGTGCCTGGAACACGGGACAGGGGTCTGGAAACACCATATATTTT. This translates into CAWNTGQGSGNTIYF.

In this sample, this clone turned up once. The gene calls are TRBV12-3 or TRBV12-4 and TRBJ1-5; the D gene is possibly TRBD1 (5 bases). V dropped 1 base and J dropped 11 bases, with 12 bases sitting between them. The CDR3 totals 13 residues. The CDR3 loop reads CASSLGQKRAQHF. CDR3 nucleotides: TGTGCCAGCAGTTTAGGACAGAAGAGGGCCCAGCATTTT.

The V gene is TRBV4-2, the J gene TRBJ1-5; D not certain. The CDR3 length is 17 residues. V lost 1 base and J lost 7, with 20 bases in between. Germline V CDR1 and CDR2: LGHNA, YNFKEQ. The CDR3 reads CASSQVLMFGVGQPQHF. As DNA, the CDR3 is TGTGCCAGCAGCCAAGTCCTGATGTTTGGGGTGGGACAGCCCCAGCATTTT.

This rearrangement joins TRBV4-2 to TRBJ1-1, with no clear D. This CDR3 comprises 10 residues. CDR1 is LGHNA, CDR2 YNFKEQ, per germline. Trimming took 1 base from V and 7 from J, leaving 1 base between them. CDR3 sequence (DNA): TGTGCCAGCAGCCAAGGTGAAGCTTTCTTT. It yields the protein CASSQGEAFF.

This chain joins TRBV27 and TRBJ1-1; 8 bases match TRBD1. Germline CDR1 reads MNHEY; CDR2 reads SMNVEV (reference sequence). The CDR3 loop spans 15 amino acids. V dropped 6 bases and J dropped 4; count of bases not matched to a gene: 10. This CDR3 is CASRDNAGGRTEAFF. The CDR3 DNA reads TGTGCCAGCAGAGACAACGCAGGGGGCCGCACTGAAGCTTTCTTT.

The chain couples TRBV7-3 to TRBJ1-5; D is perhaps TRBD1 (5 bases). CDR1 is SGHTA and CDR2 is FQGTGA in the germline V gene. The length of the CDR3 is 13 residues. Trimming pared 5 bases from V and 5 bases from J, leaving 10 bases between. The CDR3 loop reads CASSRDSYQPQHF. CDR3 sequence (DNA): TGTGCCAGCAGCCGAGACAGTTATCAGCCCCAGCATTTT.

The chain uses TRBV3-1 (or the pseudogene TRBV3-2) and TRBJ2-1; the match to TRBD2 covers 10 bases. This CDR3 is built from 12 residues. Germline CDR1 is LGHDT and CDR2 is YNNKEL (reference sequence). V gave up 3 bases and J gave up 13 bases; unmatched junction bases: 3. The CDR3 loop is CASSHRTSGQFF. The CDR3, as DNA: TGTGCCAGCAGCCATCGGACTAGCGGACAGTTCTTC.

V and J are TRBV19 and TRBJ1-4; TRBD1 might be the D (5 bases). CDR1 and CDR2 from the germline V gene are LNHDA and SQIVND (reference sequence). CDR3 length: 16 residues. V lost 4 bases to trimming and J lost 5 bases, with 17 bases between them. The CDR3 DNA reads TGTGCCAGTAGTAGGGGGGGTCGGACCCTCAATGAAAAACTGTTTTTT. Its translation: CASSRGGRTLNEKLFF. The full variable domain, in which reference TRBV19 and TRBJ1-4 provide the parts outside the CDR3, is DGGITQSPKYLFRKEGQNVTLSCEQNLNHDAMYWYRQDPGQGLRLIYYSQIVNDFQKGDIAEGYSVSREKKESFPLTVTSAQKNPTAFYLCASSRGGRTLNEKLFFGSGTQLSVL.

The chain carries TRBV20-1 and TRBJ1-2; D might be TRBD1 (6 bases). Germline values: CDR1 DFQATT, CDR2 SNEGSKA (reference sequence). V lost 3 bases and J lost 7, with 15 bases in between. The CDR3 is made up of 13 amino acids. In DNA form, the CDR3 reads TGCAGTGCTAGTGGGACACTAAGGGGTGGCTACACCTTC. The encoded protein is CSASGTLRGGYTF.

The chain couples TRBV5-1 to TRBJ2-5; D is undetermined. The CDR3 spans 14 residues. Germline loops: CDR1 SGHRS, CDR2 YFSETQ. Trimming pared 1 base from V and 4 bases from J, leaving 11 bases between. CDR3 in DNA: TGCGCCAGCAGCTTGATGCGGAGAAGAGAGACCCAGTACTTC. It yields the protein CASSLMRRRETQYF. Variable domain in full (rest from reference TRBV5-1 and TRBJ2-5): KAGVTQTPRYLIKTRGQQVTLSCSPISGHRSVSWYQQTPGQGLQFLFEYFSETQRNKGNFPGRFSGRQFSNSRSEMNVSTLELGDSALYLCASSLMRRRETQYFGPGTRLLVL.

In its sample, this clone was seen once. The chain joins TRBV28 to TRBJ2-5, with a possible D match to TRBD1 (5 bases). With 4 bases removed from V and 0 bases from J, the gap between germline ends came to 12 bases. Germline CDR1 is MDHEN and CDR2 is SYDVKM. The CDR3 contains 15 residues. The CDR3 DNA follows: TGTGCCAGCAGTTCAACCCGACAGAACCAAGAGACCCAGTACTTC. It encodes CASSSTRQNQETQYF.

V usage is TRBV7-8 and J usage is TRBJ1-5; perhaps TRBD1 as D (5 bases). With 3 bases removed from V and 3 bases from J, the gap between germline ends came to 9 bases. The CDR3 consists of 14 residues. The germline V gene encodes CDR1 SGHVS and CDR2 FQNEAQ. The CDR3 bases are TGTGCCAGCAGCTTCGGGGCAGCCAATCAGCCCCAGCATTTT. Encoded protein: CASSFGAANQPQHF.

This chain joins TRBV27 and TRBJ2-5; D unclear. The CDR3 spans 16 residues. The germline V gene has CDR1 MNHEY and CDR2 SMNVEV (reference sequence). With 5 bases removed from V and 5 bases from J, the gap between germline ends came to 21 bases. CDR3 sequence reads: CASSPTSARLWETQYF. The CDR3 DNA reads TGTGCCAGCAGTCCAACCTCAGCGAGATTATGGGAGACCCAGTACTTC.

The CDR3: CASSSDGYGYTF. DNA of the CDR3: TGTGCCAGCAGCTCGGACGGGTATGGCTACACCTTC. This chain joins TRBV5-4 and TRBJ1-2; no reliable D call. The CDR3 loop spans 12 amino acids. Trimming took 3 bases from V and 5 from J, leaving 8 bases between them. CDR1 and CDR2 from the germline V gene are SGHNT and YYREEE (reference sequence).

This chain links TRBV5-8 with TRBJ2-2; TRBD2 matches 9 bases. CDR1 SGHTS and CDR2 YDEGEE come from the germline V gene. CDR3 length equals 18 residues. The V gene end was trimmed by 4 bases and the J gene end by 2 bases; junction bases not matched to a gene: 12. DNA for the CDR3: TGTGCCAGCAGCAAAAGAACCGGGACTAGCCGAAACACCGGGGAGCTGTTTTTT. As protein: CASSKRTGTSRNTGELFF.

This chain uses TRBV3-1 (or the pseudogene TRBV3-2) with TRBJ2-5; TRBD1 matches 10 bases. Germline-derived CDR1 and CDR2 are LGHDT and YNNKEL (reference sequence). The junction had 12 bases not matched to a gene; V was cut back by 6 bases and J by 8 bases. The CDR3 sequence is 15 residues long. CDR3: CASSTSGQGGLTQYF. The CDR3 region has the DNA TGTGCCAGCAGTACCAGTGGACAGGGGGGTTTAACCCAGTACTTC.

The rearrangement links TRBV10-3 to TRBJ1-1, with TRBD1 identical over 10 bases. Germline CDR1 ENHRY, CDR2 SYGVKD. CDR3 size: 15 residues. V gave up 6 bases and J gave up 2 bases; unmatched junction bases: 6. CDR3 coding DNA: TGTGCCATCAGCCTCCGGGACAGGGGAAACACTGAAGCTTTCTTT. It yields the protein CAISLRDRGNTEAFF.

This chain links TRBV19 with TRBJ2-1, with 8 nucleotides matching TRBD2. V shed 8 bases and J 6 bases; nucleotides not matched to a gene: 12. Germline CDR1 reads LNHDA; CDR2 reads SQIVND (reference sequence). The CDR3 has 15 amino acids. The CDR3 sequence is CASEISGTHVNEQFF. CDR3 sequence (DNA): TGTGCCAGTGAAATTAGCGGGACTCACGTCAATGAGCAGTTCTTC.

The chain is built from TRBV7-9 and TRBJ2-7; D gene unclear. Germline loops: CDR1 SEHNR, CDR2 FQNEAQ (reference sequence). Trimming pared 3 bases from V and 7 bases from J, leaving 10 bases between. The CDR3 runs 12 residues. CDR3 DNA: TGTGCCAGCAGCTTGGAGCTGGGGGAGCAGTACTTC. This sequence encodes CASSLELGEQYF.

The chain has TRBV5-1 and TRBJ1-4; D ambiguous. The V end was cut by 3 bases, the J end by 5 bases, with 8 bases between. This CDR3 has 13 amino acids. Germline V gene data show CDR1 as SGHRS and CDR2 as YFSETQ. This CDR3 is CASSYTPNEKLFF. CDR3 nucleotide sequence: TGCGCCAGCAGCTACACCCCAAATGAAAAACTGTTTTTT. Full variable domain (missing parts from reference TRBV5-1 and TRBJ1-4): KAGVTQTPRYLIKTRGQQVTLSCSPISGHRSVSWYQQTPGQGLQFLFEYFSETQRNKGNFPGRFSGRQFSNSRSEMNVSTLELGDSALYLCASSYTPNEKLFFGSGTQLSVL.